This TCR beta chain was profiled in a study of cytomegalovirus exposure and HLA in healthy donors. Nobody wrote down the CMV serostatus of this donor. PCR amplification relied on 60 Vbeta primers (plus 13 Jbeta primers). TCRdb's copy holds only in-frame clones and misses some; the assay was immunoSEQ multiplex PCR. In the table there are roughly 130,000 clones, more than 70% of which are singletons. Of note for this clone: As yet, its antigen is unknown.

Whole-study findings and limits: Generally TCR sequences proved uncommon, though certain public TCRs appeared in numerous donors. Cytomegalovirus association was listed for 150 to 200 TCR beta chains.

CDR3 length: 15 residues. Per germline, CDR1 MDHEN and CDR2 SYDVKM. The ends were cut back, 5 bases at V and 8 bases at J, with 21 bases in the middle. This TCR derives from a human donor in good health. Sequencing was performed on PBMCs. V and J are TRBV28 and TRBJ1-2; D unclear. DNA of the CDR3: TGTGCCAGCAGTCCCCTCGAGCGAGGGATCAGGGGCTACACCTTC. It translates to CASSPLERGIRGYTF.